Detailed here is one TCR beta chain. Its specificity is not known. The data were obtained in a study of T-cell reconstitution after alpha-beta-depleted transplantation in children. V lost 6 bases and J lost 3, with 9 bases in between. Germline values: CDR1 DFQATT, CDR2 SNEGSKA (reference sequence). The CDR3 loop spans 12 amino acids. Using unique molecular identifiers, the investigators prepared the TCRbeta library. TCRdb re-called the PCR reads with MiXCR, one entry per CDR3 protein. This sample has about 600,000 distinct CDR3 sequences, with roughly 13% found just once. General study results and limits: Elevated TCRbeta diversity at day 60 was traced, in some patients, to surviving recipient T cells and thymic progenitors. The main origin of T-cell counts and diversity one year after transplant was newly produced T cells. After transplant, at about two months, alpha-beta T cells were reportedly derived from several hundred expanded graft clones.

This clonotype originated in a male patient younger than 18 who had a stem cell transplant for acute myeloid leukemia, so the T cells may come from the graft donor. The chain uses TRBV20-1 and TRBJ1-5; tentatively, D is TRBD1 (5 bases). The source was PBMCs, mostly from graft donor cells, collected 360 days after TCRalphabeta/CD19-depleted stem cell transplant. DNA of the CDR3: TGCAGTGCCAGGGCACCCAATCAGCCCCAGCATTTT. Translation gives CSARAPNQPQHF.